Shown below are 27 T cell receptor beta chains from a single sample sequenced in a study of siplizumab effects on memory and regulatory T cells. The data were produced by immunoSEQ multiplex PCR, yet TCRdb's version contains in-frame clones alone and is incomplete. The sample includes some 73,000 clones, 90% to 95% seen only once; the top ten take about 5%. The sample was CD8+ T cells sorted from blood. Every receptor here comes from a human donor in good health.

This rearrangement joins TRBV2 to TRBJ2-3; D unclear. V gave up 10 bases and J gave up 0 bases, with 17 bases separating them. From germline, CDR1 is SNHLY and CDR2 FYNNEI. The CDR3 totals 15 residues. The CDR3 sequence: CATSRGGESTDTQYF. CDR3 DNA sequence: TGTGCCACTTCCCGTGGTGGCGAGAGCACAGATACGCAGTATTTT.

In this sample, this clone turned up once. As DNA, the CDR3 is TGTGCCATCAGGAATACTAGCGGGGCCGGGGAGCTGTTTTTT. Its protein product is CAIRNTSGAGELFF. V and J are TRBV10-3 and TRBJ2-2; TRBD2 matches at 10 bases. From germline, CDR1 is ENHRY and CDR2 SYGVKD. J gave up 6 bases and V 6 bases, and 4 bases lay outside the gene matches. CDR3 length equals 14 residues.

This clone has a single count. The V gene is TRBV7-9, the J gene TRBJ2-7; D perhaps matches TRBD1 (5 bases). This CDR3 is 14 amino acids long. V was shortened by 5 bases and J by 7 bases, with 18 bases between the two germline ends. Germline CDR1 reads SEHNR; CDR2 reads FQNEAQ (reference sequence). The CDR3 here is CASSPTGRDGEQYF. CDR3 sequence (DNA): TGTGCCAGCAGCCCTACTGGCAGGGATGGTGAGCAGTACTTC. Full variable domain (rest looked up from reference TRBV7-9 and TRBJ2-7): DTGVSQNPRHKITKRGQNVTFRCDPISEHNRLYWYRQTLGQGPEFLTYFQNEAQLEKSRLLSDRFSAERPKGSFSTLEIQRTEQGDSAMYLCASSPTGRDGEQYFGPGTRLTVT.

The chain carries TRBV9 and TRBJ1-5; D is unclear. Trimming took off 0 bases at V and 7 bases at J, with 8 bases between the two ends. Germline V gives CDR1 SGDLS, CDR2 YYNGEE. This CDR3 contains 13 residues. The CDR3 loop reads CASSVGSGQPQHF. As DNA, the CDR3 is TGTGCCAGCAGCGTAGGATCGGGCCAGCCCCAGCATTTT.

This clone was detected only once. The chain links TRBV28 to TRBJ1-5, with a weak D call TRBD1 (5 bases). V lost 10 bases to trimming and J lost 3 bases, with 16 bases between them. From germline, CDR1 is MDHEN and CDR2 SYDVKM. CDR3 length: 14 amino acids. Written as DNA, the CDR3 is TGTGCCACCCAACCCCCAGGGACCAATCAGCCCCAGCATTTT. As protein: CATQPPGTNQPQHF.

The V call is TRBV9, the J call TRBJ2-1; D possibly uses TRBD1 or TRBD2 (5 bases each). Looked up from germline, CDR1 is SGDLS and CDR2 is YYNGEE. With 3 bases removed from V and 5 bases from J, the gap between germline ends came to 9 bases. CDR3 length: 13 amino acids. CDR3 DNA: TGTGCCAGCAGCGCACGGGGCGACAATGAGCAGTTCTTC. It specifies CASSARGDNEQFF.

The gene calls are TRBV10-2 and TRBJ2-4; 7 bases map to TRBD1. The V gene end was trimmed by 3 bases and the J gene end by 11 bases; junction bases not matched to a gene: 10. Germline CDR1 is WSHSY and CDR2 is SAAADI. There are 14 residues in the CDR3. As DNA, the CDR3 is TGCGCCAGCAGTGATACAGGGGTGGGTGTATTTCAGTACTTC. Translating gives CASSDTGVGVFQYF.

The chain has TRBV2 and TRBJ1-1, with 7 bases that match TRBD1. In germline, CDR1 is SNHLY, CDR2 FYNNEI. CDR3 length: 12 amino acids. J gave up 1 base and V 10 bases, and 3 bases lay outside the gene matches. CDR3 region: CATQGGNTEAFF. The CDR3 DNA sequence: TGTGCCACCCAGGGGGGGAACACTGAAGCTTTCTTT.

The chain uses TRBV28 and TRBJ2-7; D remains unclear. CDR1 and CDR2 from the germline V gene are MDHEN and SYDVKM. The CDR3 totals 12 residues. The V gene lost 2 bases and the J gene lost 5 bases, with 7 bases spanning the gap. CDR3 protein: CASSLMGHEQYF. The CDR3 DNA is TGTGCCAGCAGTTTAATGGGTCACGAGCAGTACTTC.

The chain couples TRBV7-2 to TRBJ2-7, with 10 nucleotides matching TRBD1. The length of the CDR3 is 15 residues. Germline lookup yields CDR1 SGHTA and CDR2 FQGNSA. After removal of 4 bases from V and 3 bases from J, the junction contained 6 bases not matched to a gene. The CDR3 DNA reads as TGTGCCAGCAGCTCAGGGTGGGACAGGGGCTACGAGCAGTACTTC. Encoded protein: CASSSGWDRGYEQYF.

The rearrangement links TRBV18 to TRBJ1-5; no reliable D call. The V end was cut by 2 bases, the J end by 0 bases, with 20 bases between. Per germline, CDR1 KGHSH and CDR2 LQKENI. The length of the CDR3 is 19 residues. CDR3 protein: CASSPRAIRTAYSNQPQHF. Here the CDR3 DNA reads TGTGCCAGCTCACCAAGGGCCATAAGGACCGCTTATAGCAATCAGCCCCAGCATTTT. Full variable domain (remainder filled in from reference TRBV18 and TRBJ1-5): NAGVMQNPRHLVRRRGQEARLRCSPMKGHSHVYWYRQLPEEGLKFMVYLQKENIIDESGMPKERFSAEFPKEGPSILRIQQVVRGDSAAYFCASSPRAIRTAYSNQPQHFGDGTRLSIL.

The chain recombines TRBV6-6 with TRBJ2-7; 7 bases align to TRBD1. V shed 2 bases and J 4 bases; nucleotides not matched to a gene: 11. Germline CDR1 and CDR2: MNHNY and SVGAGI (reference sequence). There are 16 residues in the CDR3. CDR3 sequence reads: CASSYPPQGEGYEQYF. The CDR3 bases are TGTGCCAGCAGTTACCCCCCCCAGGGGGAAGGTTACGAGCAGTACTTC.

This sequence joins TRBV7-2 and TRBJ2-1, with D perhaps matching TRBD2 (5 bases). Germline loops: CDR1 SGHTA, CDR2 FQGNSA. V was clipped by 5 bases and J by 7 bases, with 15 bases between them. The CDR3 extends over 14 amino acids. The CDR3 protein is CASSLSDFFNEQFF. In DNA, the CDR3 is TGTGCCAGCAGCCTCTCGGACTTTTTTAATGAGCAGTTCTTC.

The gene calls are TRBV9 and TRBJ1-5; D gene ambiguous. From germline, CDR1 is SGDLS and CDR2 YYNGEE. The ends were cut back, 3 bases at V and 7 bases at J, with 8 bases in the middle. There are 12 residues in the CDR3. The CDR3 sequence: CASSAGDQPQHF. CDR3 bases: TGTGCCAGCAGCGCAGGTGACCAGCCCCAGCATTTT.

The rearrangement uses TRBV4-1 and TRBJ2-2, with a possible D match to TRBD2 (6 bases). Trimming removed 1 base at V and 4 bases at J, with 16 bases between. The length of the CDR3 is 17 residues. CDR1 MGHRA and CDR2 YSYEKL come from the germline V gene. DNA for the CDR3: TGCGCCAGCAGCCAAGCCTACTGGGCGGGGACCACCGGGGAGCTGTTTTTT. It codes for CASSQAYWAGTTGELFF.

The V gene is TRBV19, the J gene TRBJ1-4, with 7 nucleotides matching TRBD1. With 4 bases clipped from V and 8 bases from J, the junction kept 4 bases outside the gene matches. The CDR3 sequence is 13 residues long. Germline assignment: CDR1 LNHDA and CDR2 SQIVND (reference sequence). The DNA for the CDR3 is TGTGCCAGTAGTAGCTTACAGGGGGAAAAACTGTTTTTT. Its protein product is CASSSLQGEKLFF.

The CDR3, as DNA: TGTGCCAGCAGCACCGCACTCGAATACCCCTACGAGCAGTACTTC. Translating it yields CASSTALEYPYEQYF. The chain recombines TRBV7-2 with TRBJ2-7, with no clear D. Germline V gene sequence: CDR1 SGHTA, CDR2 FQGNSA. Trimming removed 5 bases from V and 2 bases from J, with 16 bases in between. This CDR3 region has 15 residues.

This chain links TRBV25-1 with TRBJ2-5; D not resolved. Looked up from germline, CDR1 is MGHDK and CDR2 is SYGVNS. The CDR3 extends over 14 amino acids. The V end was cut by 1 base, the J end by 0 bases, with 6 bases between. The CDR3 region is CASSEFRYQETQYF. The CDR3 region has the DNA TGTGCCAGCAGTGAATTCAGGTACCAAGAGACCCAGTACTTC.

CDR3 loop: CSVENTQYEQYF. CDR3 bases: TGCAGCGTTGAAAACACCCAGTACGAGCAGTACTTC. The chain has TRBV29-1 and TRBJ2-7; D unresolved. The CDR3 contains 12 residues. Germline CDR1 SQVTM, CDR2 ANQGSEA. V was cut by 2 bases and J by 4 bases, with 9 bases left in between.

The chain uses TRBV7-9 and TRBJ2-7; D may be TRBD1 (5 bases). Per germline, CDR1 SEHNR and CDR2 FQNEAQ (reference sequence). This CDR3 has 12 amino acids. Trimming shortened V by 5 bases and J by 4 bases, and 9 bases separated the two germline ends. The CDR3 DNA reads TGTGCCAGCAGCGGGGCTAGGTACGAGCAGTACTTC. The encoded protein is CASSGARYEQYF.

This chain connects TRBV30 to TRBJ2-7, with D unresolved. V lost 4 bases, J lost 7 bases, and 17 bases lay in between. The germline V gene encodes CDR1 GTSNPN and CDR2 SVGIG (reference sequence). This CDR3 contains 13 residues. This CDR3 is CAWILAGTREQYF. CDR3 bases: TGTGCCTGGATTCTGGCAGGCACCAGAGAGCAGTACTTC.

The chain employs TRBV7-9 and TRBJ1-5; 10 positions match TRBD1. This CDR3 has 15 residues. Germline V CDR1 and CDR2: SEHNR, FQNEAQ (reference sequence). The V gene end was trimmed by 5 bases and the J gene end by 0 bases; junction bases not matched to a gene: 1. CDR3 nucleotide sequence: TGTGCCAGCAGCCGGACAGGGGGTAGCAATCAGCCCCAGCATTTT. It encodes CASSRTGGSNQPQHF.

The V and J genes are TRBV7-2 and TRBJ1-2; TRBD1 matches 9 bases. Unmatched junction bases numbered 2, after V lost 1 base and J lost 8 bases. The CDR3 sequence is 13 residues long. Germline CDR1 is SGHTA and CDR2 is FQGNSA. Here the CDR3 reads CASSLGTGAGYTF. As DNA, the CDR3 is TGTGCCAGCAGCTTAGGGACAGGGGCCGGCTACACCTTC.

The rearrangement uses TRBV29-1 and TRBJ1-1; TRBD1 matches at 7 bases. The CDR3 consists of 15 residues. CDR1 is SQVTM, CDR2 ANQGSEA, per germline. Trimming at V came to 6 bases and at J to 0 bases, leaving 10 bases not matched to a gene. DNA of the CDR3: TGCAGCGTCGAGGGGGCAGGGTTCATGAACACTGAAGCTTTCTTT. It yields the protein CSVEGAGFMNTEAFF.

CDR3 residues: CASWEQGYEQYF. As DNA, the CDR3 is TGTGCCAGCTGGGAACAGGGCTACGAGCAGTACTTC. The V and J genes are TRBV2 and TRBJ2-7, with D perhaps matching TRBD1 (6 bases). Germline V gene sequence: CDR1 SNHLY, CDR2 FYNNEI. The CDR3 spans 12 residues. V lost 8 bases to trimming and J lost 3 bases, with 11 bases between them.

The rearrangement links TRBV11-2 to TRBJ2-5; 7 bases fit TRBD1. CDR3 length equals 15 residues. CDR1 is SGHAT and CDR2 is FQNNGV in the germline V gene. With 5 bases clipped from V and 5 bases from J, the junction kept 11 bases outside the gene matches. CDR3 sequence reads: CASSPKTGSGETQYF. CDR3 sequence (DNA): TGTGCCAGCAGCCCTAAGACAGGGTCCGGGGAGACCCAGTACTTC.

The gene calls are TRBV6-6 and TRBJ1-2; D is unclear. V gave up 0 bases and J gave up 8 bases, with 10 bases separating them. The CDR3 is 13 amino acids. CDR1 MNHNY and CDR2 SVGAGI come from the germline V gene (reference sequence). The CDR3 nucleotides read TGTGCCAGCAGTTACTCGCAGAGTGTAGGCTACACCTTC. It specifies CASSYSQSVGYTF.